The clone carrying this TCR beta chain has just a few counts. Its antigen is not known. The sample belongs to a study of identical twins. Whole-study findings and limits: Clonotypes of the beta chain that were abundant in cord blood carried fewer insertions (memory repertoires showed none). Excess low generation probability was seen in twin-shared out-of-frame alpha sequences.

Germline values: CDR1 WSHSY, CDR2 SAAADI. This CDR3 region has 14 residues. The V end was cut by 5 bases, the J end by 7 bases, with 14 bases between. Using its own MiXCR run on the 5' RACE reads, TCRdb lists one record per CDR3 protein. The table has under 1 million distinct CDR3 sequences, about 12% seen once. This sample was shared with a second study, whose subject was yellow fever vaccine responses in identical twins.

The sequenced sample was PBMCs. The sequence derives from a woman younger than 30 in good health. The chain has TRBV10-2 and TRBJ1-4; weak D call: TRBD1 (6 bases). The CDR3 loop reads CASSHQGKFEKLFF. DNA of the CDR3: TGCGCCAGCAGTCACCAGGGGAAATTTGAAAAACTGTTTTTT.